This section outlines one T cell receptor beta chain sequence together with its context. Its specificity is not known. Brentuximab vedotin exposure varied among the patients, all of whom had relapsed after autologous stem cell transplantation. Best overall response was complete response, partial response or progressive disease in these relapsed/refractory classical Hodgkin lymphoma patients. The entry originates in a study of PD-1 blockade in classical Hodgkin lymphoma. Measured with immunoSEQ multiplex PCR; TCRdb has only the in-frame clones, and not every one. The sample records 70,000 to 80,000 clones, approximately 94% being singletons. Study outcomes and limitations: Any patient who commenced nivolumab under 1 year after ASCT was excluded. Prior to therapy, complete responders displayed diversity much like that of newly diagnosed patients.

The receptor's source is a human donor with classical Hodgkin lymphoma. Here the sequenced sample was peripheral blood mononuclear cells (PBMCs), taken at baseline.

CDR3 sequence (DNA): TGTGCCAGCAGCTCCTTCTATTCCGGTCAGCCCCAGCATTTT. This codes for CASSSFYSGQPQHF. This chain links TRBV5-5 with TRBJ1-5; D not certain. Looked up from germline, CDR1 is SGHKS and CDR2 is YYEKEE (reference sequence). Trimming shortened V by 3 bases and J by 6 bases, and 13 bases separated the two germline ends. The CDR3 has 14 amino acids.